The 9 T cell receptor beta chains reported below all come from one sample, sequenced in a study of T cell responses to AZD1222 COVID-19 vaccine. Here immunoSEQ multiplex PCR was the method, and the copy in TCRdb shows in-frame clones only, minus some. The sample yields about 82,000 clones, about 87% seen once. This material consisted of peripheral blood, taken on day 0 of AZD1222 vaccination. The source is an adult in good health.

This clone occurred once. The chain uses TRBV7-2 and TRBJ1-2; no clear D gene. CDR3 size: 14 residues. Germline V gene sequence: CDR1 SGHTA, CDR2 FQGNSA. Trimming shortened V by 0 bases and J by 8 bases, and 13 bases separated the two germline ends. The CDR3 DNA sequence: TGTGCCAGCAGCTTAGCTCAGGATCTATGGGGCTACACCTTC. It codes for CASSLAQDLWGYTF.

This clone was detected only once. V usage is TRBV7-3 and J usage is TRBJ2-1; 12 nucleotides agree with TRBD2. CDR3 length: 15 residues. Germline CDR1 reads SGHTA; CDR2 reads FQGTGA. V lost 4 bases, J lost 8 bases, and 6 bases stayed unmatched. The CDR3 DNA sequence: TGTGCCAGCAGCTCTAGCGGGGGGGCTCTGGATGAGCAGTTCTTC. It codes for CASSSSGGALDEQFF.

V and J are TRBV7-9 and TRBJ1-3; weak D call: TRBD1 (5 bases). Trimming removed 1 base at V and 1 base at J, with 11 bases between. CDR3 length equals 16 residues. Germline V CDR1 and CDR2: SEHNR, FQNEAQ (reference sequence). CDR3 DNA: TGTGCCAGCAGCTTAGAGGGGTTGGTATCTGGAAACACCATATATTTT. Its protein product is CASSLEGLVSGNTIYF. Drawing the rest from reference TRBV7-9 and TRBJ1-3, the complete variable domain is DTGVSQNPRHKITKRGQNVTFRCDPISEHNRLYWYRQTLGQGPEFLTYFQNEAQLEKSRLLSDRFSAERPKGSFSTLEIQRTEQGDSAMYLCASSLEGLVSGNTIYFGEGSWLTVV.

J is TRBJ1-2 and V is TRBV5-5, with 8 bases fitting TRBD1. The trim removed 4 bases at V and 6 bases at J, leaving 5 bases unmatched. CDR1 is SGHKS and CDR2 is YYEKEE in the germline V gene (reference sequence). The CDR3 loop spans 13 amino acids. In DNA form, the CDR3 reads TGTGCCAGCAGCGCCCAGGGGGCGCATGGCTACACCTTC. Its protein is CASSAQGAHGYTF.

The V call is TRBV27, the J call TRBJ1-5; D possibly corresponds to TRBD1 (6 bases). V gave up 5 bases and J gave up 1 base, with 21 bases separating them. This CDR3 has 18 amino acids. The germline CDR1 and CDR2 sequences are MNHEY and SMNVEV (reference sequence). The CDR3, as DNA: TGTGCCAGCAGTCCATCCTCCGGGACAAGGTGGAGCAATCAGCCCCAGCATTTT. As protein: CASSPSSGTRWSNQPQHF.

The chain links TRBV2 to TRBJ2-5, with D possibly called TRBD1 or TRBD2 (5 bases each). Per the germline V gene, CDR1 is SNHLY and CDR2 is FYNNEI. The length of the CDR3 is 13 residues. Trimming removed 6 bases from V and 2 bases from J, with 10 bases in between. The CDR3: CASRRGWQETQYF. In DNA, the CDR3 is TGTGCCAGCAGGAGGGGATGGCAAGAGACCCAGTACTTC.

CDR3 residues: CAISGDAVRTDTQYF. Here the CDR3 DNA reads TGTGCCATCAGTGGGGATGCCGTGAGGACAGATACGCAGTATTTT. This chain connects TRBV10-3 to TRBJ2-3; D not certain. The CDR3 totals 15 residues. Germline V gene sequence: CDR1 ENHRY, CDR2 SYGVKD. Trimming removed 4 bases from V and 3 bases from J, with 14 bases in between.

The rearrangement joins TRBV3-1 (or the pseudogene TRBV3-2) to TRBJ1-2, with D maybe TRBD1 (5 bases). Trimming pared 3 bases from V and 7 bases from J, leaving 15 bases between. This CDR3 is built from 14 residues. Germline V gene lookup returns CDR1 LGHDT and CDR2 YNNKEL (reference sequence). The DNA of the CDR3 is TGTGCCAGCAGCCAGTCTGAGGGGACTTCTGGCTACACCTTC. Its translation: CASSQSEGTSGYTF.

The CDR3 nucleotides are TGTGCCAGCAGCCTCGGCGGTGAAAAACTGTTTTTT. Protein sequence: CASSLGGEKLFF. This chain joins TRBV7-9 and TRBJ1-4; D gene uncertain. From germline, CDR1 is SEHNR and CDR2 FQNEAQ (reference sequence). With 5 bases removed from V and 7 bases from J, the gap between germline ends came to 8 bases. The CDR3 consists of 12 residues.